This T cell receptor beta chain appears in the sequencing data of a study of T cell responses to AZD1222 COVID-19 vaccine. Study-level results: Just a handful of AZD1222 recipients tested seropositive at baseline. Unmutated regions of variants are reportedly targeted by nearly half of spike-specific TCRs. Mostly white British, mostly female donors; authors suggested clonal diversity may be underestimated.

As concerns this clone: Its antigen is not identified.

TCRdb's table, derived via immunoSEQ multiplex PCR, lists solely in-frame clones and lacks some. The sample includes 88,000 or so clones, around nine tenths of them seen just once. Germline values: CDR1 LNHDA, CDR2 SQIVND (reference sequence). Trimming stripped 8 bases from V and 6 bases from J, with 17 bases between. The CDR3 totals 15 residues. The study pooled second doses at about 4 or about 12 weeks. Source: peripheral blood, taken 28 days after the second AZD1222 dose. This TCR came from an adult who received the AZD1222 COVID-19 vaccine. The rearrangement uses TRBV19 and TRBJ1-6; D not certain. CDR3 DNA sequence: TGTGCCAGTGCACAGACGGCTGCTCGTAATTCACCCCTCCACTTT. This gives the protein CASAQTAARNSPLHF.